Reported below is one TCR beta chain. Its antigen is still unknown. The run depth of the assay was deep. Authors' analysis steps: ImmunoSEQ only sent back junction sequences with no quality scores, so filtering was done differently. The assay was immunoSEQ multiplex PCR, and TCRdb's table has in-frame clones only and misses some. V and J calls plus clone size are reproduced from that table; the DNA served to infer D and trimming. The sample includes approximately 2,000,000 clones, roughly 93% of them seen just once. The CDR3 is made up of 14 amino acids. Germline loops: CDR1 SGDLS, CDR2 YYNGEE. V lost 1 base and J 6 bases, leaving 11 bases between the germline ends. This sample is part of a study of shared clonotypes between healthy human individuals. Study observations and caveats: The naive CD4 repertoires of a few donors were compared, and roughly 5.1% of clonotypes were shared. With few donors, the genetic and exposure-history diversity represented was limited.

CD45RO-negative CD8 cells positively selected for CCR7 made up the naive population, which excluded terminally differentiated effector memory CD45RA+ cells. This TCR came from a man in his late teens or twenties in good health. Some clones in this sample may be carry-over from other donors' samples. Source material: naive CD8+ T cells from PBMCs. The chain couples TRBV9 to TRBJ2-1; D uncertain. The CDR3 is CASSVPPLPNEQFF. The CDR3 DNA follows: TGTGCCAGCAGCGTACCCCCACTTCCCAATGAGCAGTTCTTC. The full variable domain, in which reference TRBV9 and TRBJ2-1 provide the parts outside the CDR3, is DSGVTQTPKHLITATGQRVTLRCSPRSGDLSVYWYQQSLDQGLQFLIQYYNGEERAKGNILERFSAQQFPDLHSELNLSSLELGDSALYFCASSVPPLPNEQFFGPGTRLTVL.